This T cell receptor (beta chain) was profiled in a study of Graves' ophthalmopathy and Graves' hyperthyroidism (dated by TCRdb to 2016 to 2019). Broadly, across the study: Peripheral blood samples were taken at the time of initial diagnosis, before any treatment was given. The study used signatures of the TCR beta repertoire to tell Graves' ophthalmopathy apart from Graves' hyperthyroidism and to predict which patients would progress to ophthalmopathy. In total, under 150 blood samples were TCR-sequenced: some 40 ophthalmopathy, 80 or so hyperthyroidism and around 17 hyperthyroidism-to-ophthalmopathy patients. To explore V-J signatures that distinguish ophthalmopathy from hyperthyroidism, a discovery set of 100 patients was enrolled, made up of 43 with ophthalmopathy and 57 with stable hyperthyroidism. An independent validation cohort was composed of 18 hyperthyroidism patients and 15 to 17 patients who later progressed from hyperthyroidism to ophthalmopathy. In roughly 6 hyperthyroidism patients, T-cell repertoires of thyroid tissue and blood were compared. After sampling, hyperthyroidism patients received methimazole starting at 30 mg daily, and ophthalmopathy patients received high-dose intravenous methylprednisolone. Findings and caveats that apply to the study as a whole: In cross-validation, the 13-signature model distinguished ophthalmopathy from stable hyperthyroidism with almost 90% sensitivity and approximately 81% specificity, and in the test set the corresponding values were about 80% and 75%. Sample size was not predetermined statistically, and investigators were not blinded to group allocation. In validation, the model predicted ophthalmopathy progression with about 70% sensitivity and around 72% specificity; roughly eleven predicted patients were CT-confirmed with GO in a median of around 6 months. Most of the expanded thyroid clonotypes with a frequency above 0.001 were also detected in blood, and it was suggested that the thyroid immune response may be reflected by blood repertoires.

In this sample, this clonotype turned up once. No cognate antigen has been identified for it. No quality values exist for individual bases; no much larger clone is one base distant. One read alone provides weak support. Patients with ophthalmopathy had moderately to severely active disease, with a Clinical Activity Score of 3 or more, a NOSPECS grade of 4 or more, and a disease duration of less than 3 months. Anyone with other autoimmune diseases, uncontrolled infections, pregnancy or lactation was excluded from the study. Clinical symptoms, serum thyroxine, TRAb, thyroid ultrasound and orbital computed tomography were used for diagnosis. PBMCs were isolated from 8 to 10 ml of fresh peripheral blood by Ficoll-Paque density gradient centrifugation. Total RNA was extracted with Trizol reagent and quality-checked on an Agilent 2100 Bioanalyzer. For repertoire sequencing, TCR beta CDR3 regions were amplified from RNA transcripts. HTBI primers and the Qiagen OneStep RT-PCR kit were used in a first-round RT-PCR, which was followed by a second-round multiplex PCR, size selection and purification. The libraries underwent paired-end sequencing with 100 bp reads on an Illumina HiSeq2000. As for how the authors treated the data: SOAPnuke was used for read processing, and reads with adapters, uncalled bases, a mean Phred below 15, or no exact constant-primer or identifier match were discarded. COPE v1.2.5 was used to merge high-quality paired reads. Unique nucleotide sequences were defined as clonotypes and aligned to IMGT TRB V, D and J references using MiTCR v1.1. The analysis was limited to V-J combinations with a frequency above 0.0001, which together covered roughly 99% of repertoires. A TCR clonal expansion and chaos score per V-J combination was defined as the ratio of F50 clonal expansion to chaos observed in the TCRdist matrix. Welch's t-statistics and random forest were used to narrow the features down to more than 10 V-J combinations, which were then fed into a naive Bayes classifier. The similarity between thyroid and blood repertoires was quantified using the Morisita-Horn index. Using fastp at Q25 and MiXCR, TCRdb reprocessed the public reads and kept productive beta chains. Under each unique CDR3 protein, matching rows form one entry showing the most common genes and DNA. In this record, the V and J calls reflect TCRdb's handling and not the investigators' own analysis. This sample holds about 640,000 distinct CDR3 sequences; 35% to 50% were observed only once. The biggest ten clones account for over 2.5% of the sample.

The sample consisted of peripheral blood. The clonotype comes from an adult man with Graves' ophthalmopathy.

The nucleotide sequence reads as follows: TGTGCCATCAGTAGCTACAGGGGTGGTTTCACCGGGGAGCTGTTTTTT. It encodes CAISSYRGGFTGELFF. Recombination joined TRBV10-3 with TRBJ2-2, with 7 bases in between that match TRBD1. Based on the germline V gene, the CDR1 and CDR2 sequences are ENHRY and SYGVKD. Trimming leaves V shorter by 5 bases and J shorter by 4 bases, with the junction holding 10 bases beyond the gene matches. The CDR3 spans 16 residues, from the cysteine through the phenylalanine. Kept here is only the CDR3 DNA, which spans 48 bases and is read in frame from base 1.